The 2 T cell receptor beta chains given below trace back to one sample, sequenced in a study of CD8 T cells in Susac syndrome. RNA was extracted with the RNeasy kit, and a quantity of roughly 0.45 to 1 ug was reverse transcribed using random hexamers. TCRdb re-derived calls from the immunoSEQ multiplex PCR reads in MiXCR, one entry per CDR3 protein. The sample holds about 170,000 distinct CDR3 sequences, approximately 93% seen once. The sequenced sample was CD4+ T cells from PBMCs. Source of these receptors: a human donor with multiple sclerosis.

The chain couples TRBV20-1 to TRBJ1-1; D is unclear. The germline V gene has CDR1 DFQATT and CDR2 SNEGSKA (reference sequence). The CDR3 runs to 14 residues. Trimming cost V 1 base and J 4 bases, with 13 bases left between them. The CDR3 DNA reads TGCAGTGCTAGAGTCTCAGCCACGATCACTGAAGCTTTCTTT. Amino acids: CSARVSATITEAFF.

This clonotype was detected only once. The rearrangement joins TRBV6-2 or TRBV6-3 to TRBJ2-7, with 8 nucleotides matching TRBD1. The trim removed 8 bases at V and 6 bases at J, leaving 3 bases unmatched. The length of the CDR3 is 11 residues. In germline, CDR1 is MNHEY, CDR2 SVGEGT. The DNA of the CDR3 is TGTGCCAGCGGACAGGGTCGCGAGCAGTACTTC. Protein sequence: CASGQGREQYF.